A single sample gave rise to the 18 T cell receptor beta chains below, sequenced in a study of T cells after posttransplantation cyclophosphamide. The data were produced by immunoSEQ multiplex PCR, yet TCRdb's version contains in-frame clones alone and is incomplete. The data show 20,000 to 30,000 clones, with none appearing a single time. The source material was PBMCs. These receptors originate from a woman aged 45-65 years in good health, CMV-negative, and a related stem cell transplant donor.

The table lists this clone with many counts. V and J are TRBV11-1 and TRBJ2-7, with 7 bases identical to TRBD1. The CDR3 extends over 15 amino acids. Germline loops: CDR1 SGHAT, CDR2 FQDESV (reference sequence). The ends lost 4 bases at V and 3 bases at J; junction bases unmatched: 9. The DNA for the CDR3 is TGTGCCAGCAGCTATCCGCGACAGGGTGACTACGAGCAGTACTTC. This encodes CASSYPRQGDYEQYF. Filled out from reference TRBV11-1 and TRBJ2-7, the complete variable domain reads EAEVAQSPRYKITEKSQAVAFWCDPISGHATLYWYRQILGQGPELLVQFQDESVVDDSQLPKDRFSAERLKGVDSTLKIQPAELGDSAMYLCASSYPRQGDYEQYFGPGTRLTVT.

Ten or more counts support this clone. V is TRBV27 and J is TRBJ1-2; D is ambiguous. The germline CDR1 and CDR2 sequences are MNHEY and SMNVEV (reference sequence). The V gene lost 1 base and the J gene lost 0 bases, with 3 bases spanning the gap. This CDR3 has 13 residues. In DNA form, the CDR3 reads TGTGCCAGCAGTTTATACTCTAACTATGGCTACACCTTC. The encoded protein is CASSLYSNYGYTF.

This clone was seen repeatedly, ten times or more. V is TRBV28 and J is TRBJ1-3; weak D call: TRBD1 (5 bases). This CDR3 spans 13 amino acids. Per germline, CDR1 MDHEN and CDR2 SYDVKM. The V and J ends lost 6 bases and 8 bases respectively, with 14 bases between them. The CDR3 reads CASRTVTGDTIYF. The CDR3 DNA reads as TGTGCCAGCAGGACAGTAACGGGAGACACCATATATTTT. Full variable domain (remainder filled in from reference TRBV28 and TRBJ1-3): DVKVTQSSRYLVKRTGEKVFLECVQDMDHENMFWYRQDPGLGLRLIYFSYDVKMKEKGDIPEGYSVSREKKERFSLILESASTNQTSMYLCASRTVTGDTIYFGEGSWLTVV.

Ten or more counts support this clone. The chain couples TRBV4-2 to TRBJ2-2; D might be TRBD1 (5 bases). This CDR3 has 15 residues. V was shortened by 4 bases and J by 1 base, with 10 bases between the two germline ends. Germline CDR1 reads LGHNA; CDR2 reads YNFKEQ. The CDR3 sequence: CASSPLTENTGELFF. The CDR3 DNA reads as TGTGCCAGCAGCCCGCTGACAGAGAACACCGGGGAGCTGTTTTTT.

This clone was detected ten times or more. V usage is TRBV9 and J usage is TRBJ2-5; possible D gene TRBD2, 7 bases. The CDR3 is 16 amino acids. The V and J ends lost 3 bases and 4 bases respectively, with 19 bases between them. CDR1 is SGDLS, CDR2 YYNGEE, per germline. In nucleotides, the CDR3 is TGTGCCAGCAGCGGTTTGCTTTGGGGGGGGGCAGAGACCCAGTACTTC. Amino acid sequence: CASSGLLWGGAETQYF.

This clone has ten or more counts. Other DNA sequences in the sample encode the same CDR3. DNA for the CDR3: TGCGCCAGCAGACGCGGGGAAGGTGAGCAGTTCTTC. Its translation is CASRRGEGEQFF. V usage is TRBV5-1 and J usage is TRBJ2-1; maybe TRBD2 (6 bases). The germline CDR1 and CDR2 sequences are SGHRS and YFSETQ. CDR3 size: 12 residues. The germline V and J ends were trimmed by 5 bases and 9 bases, with 12 bases remaining between them.

In its sample, this clone was seen many times. This sequence joins TRBV19 and TRBJ2-5, with 9 bases fitting TRBD2. The CDR3 is 15 residues long. The junction had 11 bases not matched to a gene; V was cut back by 5 bases and J by 7 bases. The germline V gene encodes CDR1 LNHDA and CDR2 SQIVND (reference sequence). CDR3 coding DNA: TGTGCCAGTAGTGCGGGAGGGGCCCTCGGCGGGACCCAGTACTTC. Protein: CASSAGGALGGTQYF.

This clone was seen ten or more times. The chain is built from TRBV19 and TRBJ2-7; TRBD1 matches 10 bases. CDR3 length equals 16 residues. The germline V gene has CDR1 LNHDA and CDR2 SQIVND (reference sequence). J was trimmed by 1 base and V by 8 bases; bases with no gene match: 11. CDR3 in DNA: TGTGCCAGTTCGGGGACAGGGGTCTCCGCATCCTACGAGCAGTACTTC. Protein product: CASSGTGVSASYEQYF.

This clone was detected many times. V and J are TRBV28 and TRBJ1-3, with D possibly matching TRBD1 (6 bases). This CDR3 comprises 16 residues. With 6 bases removed from V and 0 bases from J, the gap between germline ends came to 15 bases. CDR1 and CDR2 from the germline V gene are MDHEN and SYDVKM. CDR3 nucleotides: TGTGCCAGCAGACTACAGGGAGGGGGCTCTGGAAACACCATATATTTT. Residues: CASRLQGGGSGNTIYF.

Ten or more counts support this clone. V is TRBV28 and J is TRBJ2-7; D perhaps matches TRBD1 (5 bases). This CDR3 is 14 amino acids long. Between the trimmed V and J ends, which lost 5 bases and 0 bases, there was a span of 11 bases. CDR1 and CDR2 from the germline V gene are MDHEN and SYDVKM. CDR3 sequence (DNA): TGTGCCAGCAGTCTGACAGACACCTCCTACGAGCAGTACTTC. Its protein product is CASSLTDTSYEQYF.

This clone was seen at least ten times. The V and J genes are TRBV5-1 and TRBJ2-7; 7 bases map to TRBD1. Germline CDR1 and CDR2: SGHRS and YFSETQ. V gave up 4 bases and J gave up 1 base; unmatched junction bases: 8. CDR3 size: 15 residues. CDR3 sequence: CASSTGVSNSYEQYF. In nucleotides, the CDR3 is TGCGCCAGCAGCACAGGGGTTTCAAATTCCTACGAGCAGTACTTC.

In its sample, this clone was seen many times. CDR3 in amino acids: CASSPLTGLGQPQHF. CDR3 nucleotides: TGTGCCAGCAGTCCGCTGACAGGGTTAGGACAGCCCCAGCATTTT. The chain combines TRBV27 with TRBJ1-5; 7 bases map to TRBD1. V gave up 5 bases and J gave up 7 bases; unmatched junction bases: 11. The CDR3 has 15 amino acids. Germline V gene data show CDR1 as MNHEY and CDR2 as SMNVEV (reference sequence).

This clone showed up many times. This chain connects TRBV19 to TRBJ2-3, with TRBD2 identical over 9 bases. The CDR3 totals 14 residues. The V and J ends lost 9 bases and 4 bases, in that order; junction bases with no gene match: 8. Germline loops: CDR1 LNHDA, CDR2 SQIVND (reference sequence). CDR3 sequence: CASNSGSWSDTQYF. Written as DNA, the CDR3 is TGTGCCAGCAATAGCGGGAGTTGGTCAGATACGCAGTATTTT.

This clone was observed many times. J is TRBJ2-1 and V is TRBV5-4, with 13 bases fitting TRBD2. Germline CDR1 SGHNT, CDR2 YYREEE (reference sequence). Unmatched junction bases numbered 5, after V lost 1 base and J lost 7 bases. This CDR3 comprises 16 residues. The CDR3 is CASSLRLAGGMNEQFF. In nucleotides, the CDR3 is TGTGCCAGCAGCTTGCGACTAGCGGGGGGTATGAATGAGCAGTTCTTC.

This clone was detected many times. The chain's CDR3 is CASSTPSGAQNEQFF. The CDR3 coding sequence is TGTGCCAGCAGTACCCCTAGCGGGGCTCAGAATGAGCAGTTCTTC. The chain links TRBV6-5 to TRBJ2-1, with 9 bases identical to TRBD2. Germline CDR1 MNHEY, CDR2 SVGAGI. With 5 bases clipped from V and 7 bases from J, the junction kept 9 bases outside the gene matches. This CDR3 region has 15 residues.

The chain couples TRBV29-1 to TRBJ2-1; D not certain. Trimming removed 2 bases from V and 9 bases from J, with 14 bases in between. The V gene's germline CDR1 is SQVTM and CDR2 ANQGSEA. The CDR3 length is 13 residues. The CDR3 DNA is TGCAGCGTTGAACCGGTCCGAGAGGCTGAGCAGTTCTTC. Amino acids: CSVEPVREAEQFF.

This clone has ten or more counts. The CDR3 DNA is TGTGCCAGCTCACCCGAGAGCTCTGGAAACACCATATATTTT. Its protein product is CASSPESSGNTIYF. The chain is built from TRBV18 and TRBJ1-3; D call uncertain. This CDR3 region has 14 residues. CDR1 is KGHSH, CDR2 LQKENI, per germline. V was pared by 3 bases and J by 0 bases, with 6 bases between. Filled out from reference TRBV18 and TRBJ1-3, the complete variable domain reads NAGVMQNPRHLVRRRGQEARLRCSPMKGHSHVYWYRQLPEEGLKFMVYLQKENIIDESGMPKERFSAEFPKEGPSILRIQQVVRGDSAAYFCASSPESSGNTIYFGEGSWLTVV.

This clone was observed at least ten times. V usage is TRBV27 and J usage is TRBJ2-3; perhaps TRBD2 as D (5 bases). V lost 6 bases to trimming and J lost 2 bases, with 18 bases between them. Germline V gene lookup returns CDR1 MNHEY and CDR2 SMNVEV (reference sequence). The length of the CDR3 is 16 residues. The CDR3 sequence: CASRRGLEKFTDTQYF. The CDR3 nucleotides are TGTGCCAGCAGACGTGGACTGGAGAAGTTCACAGATACGCAGTATTTT.